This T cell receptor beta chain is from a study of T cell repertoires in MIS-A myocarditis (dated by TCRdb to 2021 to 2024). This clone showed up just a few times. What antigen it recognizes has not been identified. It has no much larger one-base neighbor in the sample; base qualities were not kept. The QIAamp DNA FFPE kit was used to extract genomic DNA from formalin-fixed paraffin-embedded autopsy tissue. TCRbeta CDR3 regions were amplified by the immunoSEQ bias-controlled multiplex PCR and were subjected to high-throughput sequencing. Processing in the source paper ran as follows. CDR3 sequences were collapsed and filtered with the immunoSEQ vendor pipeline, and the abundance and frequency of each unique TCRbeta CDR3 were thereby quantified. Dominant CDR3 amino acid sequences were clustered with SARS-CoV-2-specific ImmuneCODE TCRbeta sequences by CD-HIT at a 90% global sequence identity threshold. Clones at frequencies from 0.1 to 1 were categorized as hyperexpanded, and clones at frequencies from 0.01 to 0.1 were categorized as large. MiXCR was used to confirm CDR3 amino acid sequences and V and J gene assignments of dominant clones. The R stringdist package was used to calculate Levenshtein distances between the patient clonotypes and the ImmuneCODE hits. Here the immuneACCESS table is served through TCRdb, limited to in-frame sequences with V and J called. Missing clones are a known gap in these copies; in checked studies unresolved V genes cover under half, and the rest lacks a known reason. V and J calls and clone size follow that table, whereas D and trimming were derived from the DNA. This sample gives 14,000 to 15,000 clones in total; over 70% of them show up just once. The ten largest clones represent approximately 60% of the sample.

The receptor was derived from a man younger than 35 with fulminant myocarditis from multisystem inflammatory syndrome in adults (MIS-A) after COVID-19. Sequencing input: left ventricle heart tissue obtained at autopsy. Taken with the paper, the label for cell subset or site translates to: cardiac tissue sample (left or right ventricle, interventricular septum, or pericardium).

The nucleotide sequence is given as TGCAGCGTTGGGACGCGGAATGGCTACACCTTC. It translates to CSVGTRNGYTF. The chain is assembled from TRBV29-1 and TRBJ1-2, with the D gene too uncertain to name. Via the germline V gene, CDR1 is SQVTM and CDR2 ANQGSEA. Deletion took 4 bases off V and 6 bases off J, with a span of 9 bases between the germline ends. The cysteine opens and the phenylalanine closes a CDR3 of 11 amino acids. The entry retains the CDR3 DNA only, 33 bases that are in frame from base 1.